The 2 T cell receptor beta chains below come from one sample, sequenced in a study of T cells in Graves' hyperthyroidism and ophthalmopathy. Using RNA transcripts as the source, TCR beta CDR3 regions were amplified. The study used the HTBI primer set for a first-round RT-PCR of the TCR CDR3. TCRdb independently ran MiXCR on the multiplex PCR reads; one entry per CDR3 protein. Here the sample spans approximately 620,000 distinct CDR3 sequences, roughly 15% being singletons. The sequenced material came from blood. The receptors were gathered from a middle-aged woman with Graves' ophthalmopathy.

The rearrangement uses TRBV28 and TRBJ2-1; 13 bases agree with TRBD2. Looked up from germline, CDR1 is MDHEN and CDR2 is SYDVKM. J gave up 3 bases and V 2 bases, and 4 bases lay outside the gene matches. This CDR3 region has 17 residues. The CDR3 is CASSLRLAGGLYNEQFF. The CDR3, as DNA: TGTGCCAGCAGTTTAAGACTAGCGGGAGGACTCTACAATGAGCAGTTCTTC.

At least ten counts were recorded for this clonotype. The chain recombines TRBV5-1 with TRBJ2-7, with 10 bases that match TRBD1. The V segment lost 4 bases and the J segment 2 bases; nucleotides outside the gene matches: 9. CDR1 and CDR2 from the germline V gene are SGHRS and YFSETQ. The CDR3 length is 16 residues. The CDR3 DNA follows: TGCGCCAGCAGCCCGAACCCCGGACAGGGGGCCTACGAGCAGTACTTC. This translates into CASSPNPGQGAYEQYF.